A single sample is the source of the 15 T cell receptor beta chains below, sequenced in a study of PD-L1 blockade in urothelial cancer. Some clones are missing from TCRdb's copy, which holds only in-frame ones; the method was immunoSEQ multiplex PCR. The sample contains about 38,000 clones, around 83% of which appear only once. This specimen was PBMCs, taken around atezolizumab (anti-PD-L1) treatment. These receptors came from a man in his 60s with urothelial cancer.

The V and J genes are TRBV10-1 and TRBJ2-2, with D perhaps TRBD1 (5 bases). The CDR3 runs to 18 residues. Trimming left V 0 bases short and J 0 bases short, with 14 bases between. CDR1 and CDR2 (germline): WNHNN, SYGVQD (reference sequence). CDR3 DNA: TGCGCCAGCAGTGAGTCGATCCAGGGCTTGGCGAACACCGGGGAGCTGTTTTTT. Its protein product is CASSESIQGLANTGELFF.

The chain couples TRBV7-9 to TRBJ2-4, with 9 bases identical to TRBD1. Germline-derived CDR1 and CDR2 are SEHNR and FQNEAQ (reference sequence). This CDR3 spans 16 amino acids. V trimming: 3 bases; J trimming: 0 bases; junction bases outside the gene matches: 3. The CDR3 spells CASSFTGGLAKNIQYF. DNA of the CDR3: TGTGCCAGCAGCTTTACAGGGGGCTTAGCCAAAAACATTCAGTACTTC.

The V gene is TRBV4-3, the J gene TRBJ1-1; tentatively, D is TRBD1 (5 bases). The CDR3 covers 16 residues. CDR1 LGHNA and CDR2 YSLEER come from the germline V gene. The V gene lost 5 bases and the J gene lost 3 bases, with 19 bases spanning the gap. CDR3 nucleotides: TGCGCCAGCAGCGCAAGCTTGGGGCAGCTGGACACTGAAGCTTTCTTT. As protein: CASSASLGQLDTEAFF.

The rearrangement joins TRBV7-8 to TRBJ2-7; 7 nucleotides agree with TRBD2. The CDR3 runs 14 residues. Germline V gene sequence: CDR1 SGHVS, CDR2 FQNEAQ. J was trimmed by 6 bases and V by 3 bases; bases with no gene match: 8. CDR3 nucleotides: TGTGCCAGCAGCTTCCGGGGGAGGGCCGCCGAGCAGTACTTC. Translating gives CASSFRGRAAEQYF.

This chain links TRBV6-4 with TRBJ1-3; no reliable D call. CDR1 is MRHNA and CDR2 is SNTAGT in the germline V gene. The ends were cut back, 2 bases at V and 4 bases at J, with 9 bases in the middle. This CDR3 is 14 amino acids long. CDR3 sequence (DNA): TGTGCCAGCAGTGACGCCCTTGAGGGAAACACCATATATTTT. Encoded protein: CASSDALEGNTIYF.

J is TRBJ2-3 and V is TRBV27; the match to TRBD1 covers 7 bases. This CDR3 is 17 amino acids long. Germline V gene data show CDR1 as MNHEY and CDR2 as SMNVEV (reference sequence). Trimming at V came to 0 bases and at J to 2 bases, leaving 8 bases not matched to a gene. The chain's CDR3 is CASSLSTGLPYTDTQYF. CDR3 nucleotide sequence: TGTGCCAGCAGTTTATCGACAGGGTTACCCTACACAGATACGCAGTATTTT.

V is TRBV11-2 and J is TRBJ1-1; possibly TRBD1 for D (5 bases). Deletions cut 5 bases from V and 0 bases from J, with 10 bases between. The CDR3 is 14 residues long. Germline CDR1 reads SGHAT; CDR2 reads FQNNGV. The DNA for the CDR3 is TGTGCCAGCAGCGTGGACATCTTGAACACTGAAGCTTTCTTT. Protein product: CASSVDILNTEAFF.

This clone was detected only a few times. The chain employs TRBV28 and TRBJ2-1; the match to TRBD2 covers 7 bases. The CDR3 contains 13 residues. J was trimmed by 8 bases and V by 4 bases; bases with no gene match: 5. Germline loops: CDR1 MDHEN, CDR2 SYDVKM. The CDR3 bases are TGTGCCAGCAGTTCCAACCGGGAGGATGAGCAGTTCTTC. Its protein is CASSSNREDEQFF.

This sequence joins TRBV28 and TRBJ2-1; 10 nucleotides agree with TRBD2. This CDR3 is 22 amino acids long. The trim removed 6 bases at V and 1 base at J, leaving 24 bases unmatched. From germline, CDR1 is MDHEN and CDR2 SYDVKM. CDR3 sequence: CASSPGTGGGLAGARSYNEQFF. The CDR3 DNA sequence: TGTGCCAGCAGCCCGGGGACGGGGGGAGGGCTAGCGGGAGCAAGGTCCTACAATGAGCAGTTCTTC.

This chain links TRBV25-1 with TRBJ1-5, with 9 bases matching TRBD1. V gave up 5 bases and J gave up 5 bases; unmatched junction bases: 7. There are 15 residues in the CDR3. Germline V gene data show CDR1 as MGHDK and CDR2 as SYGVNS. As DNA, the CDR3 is TGTGCCAGCAGTCCCCTGGGACAGGGCGATCAGCCCCAGCATTTT. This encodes CASSPLGQGDQPQHF.

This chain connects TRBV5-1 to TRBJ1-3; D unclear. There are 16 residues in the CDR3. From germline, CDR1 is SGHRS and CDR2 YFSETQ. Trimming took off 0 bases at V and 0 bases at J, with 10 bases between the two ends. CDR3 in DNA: TGCGCCAGCAGCTTGGTTGGCGGAAACTCTGGAAACACCATATATTTT. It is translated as CASSLVGGNSGNTIYF.

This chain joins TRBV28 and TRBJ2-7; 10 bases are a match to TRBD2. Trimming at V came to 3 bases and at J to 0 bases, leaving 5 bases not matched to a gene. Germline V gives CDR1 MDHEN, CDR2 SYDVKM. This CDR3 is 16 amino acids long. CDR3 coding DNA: TGTGCCAGCAGTTTGTCTAGCGGGGGAAGCTCCTACGAGCAGTACTTC. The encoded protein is CASSLSSGGSSYEQYF.

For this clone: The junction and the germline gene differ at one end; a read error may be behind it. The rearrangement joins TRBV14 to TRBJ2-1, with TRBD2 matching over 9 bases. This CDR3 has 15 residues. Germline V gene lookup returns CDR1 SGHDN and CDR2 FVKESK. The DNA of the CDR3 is TGTGCCAGCAGCCCAATAGCGGGGGCGTCCAATGAGCAATTCTTC. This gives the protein CASSPIAGASNEQFF. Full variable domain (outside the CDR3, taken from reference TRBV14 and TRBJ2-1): EAGVTQFPSHSVIEKGQTVTLRCDPISGHDNLYWYRRVMGKEIKFLLHFVKESKQDESGMPNNRFLAERTGGTYSTLKVQPAELEDSGVYFCASSPIAGASNEQFFGPGTRLTVL.

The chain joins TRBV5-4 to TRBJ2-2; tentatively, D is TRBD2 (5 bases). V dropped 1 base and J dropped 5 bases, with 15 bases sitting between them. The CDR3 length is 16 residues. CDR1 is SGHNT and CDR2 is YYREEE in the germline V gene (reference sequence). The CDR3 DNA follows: TGTGCCAGCAGCTTGCGTACCCACGAGGGAACCGGGGAGCTGTTTTTT. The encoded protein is CASSLRTHEGTGELFF.

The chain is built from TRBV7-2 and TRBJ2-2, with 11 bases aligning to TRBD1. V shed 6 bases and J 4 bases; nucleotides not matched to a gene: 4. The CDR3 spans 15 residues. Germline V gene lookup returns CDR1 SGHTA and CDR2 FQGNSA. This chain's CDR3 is CASSPDRGRTGELFF. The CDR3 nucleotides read TGTGCCAGCAGTCCGGACAGGGGGCGCACCGGGGAGCTGTTTTTT.